Shown below are 21 T cell receptor beta chains from a single sample sequenced in a study of shared clonotypes between healthy human individuals. The repertoire was sequenced with immunoSEQ multiplex PCR; TCRdb's copy has only in-frame clones and lacks some. This sample has nearly 2 million clones; about 94% occur once, and the top ten carry approximately 1.2%. Selected positively for CCR7 and CD45RO-negative, naive CD8 cells excluded terminally differentiated effector memory CD45RA+ cells. The sequencing sample was made of naive CD8+ T cells sorted from blood. These receptors originate from a man younger than 35 in good health.

V gene TRBV2 combines with J gene TRBJ1-4; D call uncertain. CDR3 length equals 14 residues. Germline V gene lookup returns CDR1 SNHLY and CDR2 FYNNEI. The V end was cut by 6 bases, the J end by 8 bases, with 16 bases between. The CDR3 nucleotides are TGTGCCAGCAGCGATTATTATAGTGGGGAAAAACTGTTTTTT. Its protein product is CASSDYYSGEKLFF.

The rearrangement links TRBV29-1 to TRBJ1-5, with 10 bases identical to TRBD1. CDR1 and CDR2 (germline): SQVTM, ANQGSEA. The CDR3 covers 13 residues. V was clipped by 4 bases and J by 5 bases; unmatched bases: 2. CDR3 region: CSVVGTGDQPQHF. The CDR3 DNA is TGCAGCGTTGTCGGGACAGGGGATCAGCCCCAGCATTTT.

This chain joins TRBV5-8 and TRBJ2-2, with D perhaps matching TRBD1 (5 bases). V shed 4 bases and J shed 6 bases, with 7 bases lying between them. Germline loops: CDR1 SGHTS, CDR2 YDEGEE. This CDR3 is built from 12 residues. The CDR3 coding sequence is TGTGCCAGCAGCAGGGGTGCCGGGGAGCTGTTTTTT. Translation: CASSRGAGELFF.

This sequence joins TRBV11-2 and TRBJ2-7; perhaps D is TRBD1 or TRBD2 (5 bases each). V lost 0 bases, J lost 0 bases, and 9 bases lay in between. Germline CDR1 is SGHAT and CDR2 is FQNNGV. The CDR3 is 15 residues long. CDR3 DNA: TGTGCCAGCAGCTTAGATTGGGGGAGCTCCTACGAGCAGTACTTC. Its translation: CASSLDWGSSYEQYF.

J is TRBJ1-2 and V is TRBV27, with 8 nucleotides matching TRBD1. The CDR3 has 14 amino acids. Germline assignment: CDR1 MNHEY and CDR2 SMNVEV (reference sequence). Trimming removed 5 bases from V and 4 bases from J; junction bases left unmatched: 6. The CDR3 region is CASSPQTGAYGYTF. CDR3 DNA: TGTGCCAGCAGTCCTCAGACAGGGGCCTATGGCTACACCTTC.

In the case of this clone: Other nucleotide sequences from this sample produce the same CDR3. This sequence joins TRBV4-1 and TRBJ2-7; D gene ambiguous. Germline V lookup: CDR1 MGHRA, CDR2 YSYEKL. The CDR3 totals 13 residues. Trimming took off 3 bases at V and 3 bases at J, with 9 bases between the two ends. For the CDR3, the DNA is TGCGCCAGCAGCCAGATCGGAAGCTACGAGCAGTACTTC. Its translation: CASSQIGSYEQYF.

This clone was recorded only once. V is TRBV7-9 and J is TRBJ2-3; TRBD2 is a possible D gene (5 bases). CDR1 and CDR2 from the germline V gene are SEHNR and FQNEAQ (reference sequence). V lost 5 bases, J lost 0 bases, and 18 bases lay in between. The CDR3 length is 17 residues. CDR3 sequence reads: CASSPPQLGGSTDTQYF. For the CDR3, the DNA is TGTGCCAGCAGCCCCCCCCAACTCGGAGGTAGCACAGATACGCAGTATTTT.

This chain joins TRBV27 and TRBJ2-1; TRBD2 aligns across 8 bases. Losses at the gene ends were 5 bases for V and 2 bases for J; bases not matched to a gene: 8. CDR1 is MNHEY and CDR2 is SMNVEV in the germline V gene (reference sequence). CDR3 length equals 16 residues. The CDR3 bases are TGTGCCAGCAGTCCAATAGCGGGGCCCGCCTACAATGAGCAGTTCTTC. The encoded protein is CASSPIAGPAYNEQFF.

CDR3 bases: TGTGCCAGCAGTTTATTAGGACAGGGTAGCGAGCAGTACTTC. Its protein product is CASSLLGQGSEQYF. The rearrangement uses TRBV27 and TRBJ2-7; 8 bases agree with TRBD1. V trimming: 1 base; J trimming: 6 bases; junction bases outside the gene matches: 5. Germline CDR1 and CDR2: MNHEY and SMNVEV (reference sequence). The CDR3 contains 14 residues.

This chain links TRBV28 with TRBJ2-7, with D unclear. CDR3 length: 13 residues. The V gene's germline CDR1 is MDHEN and CDR2 SYDVKM. Deletions cut 3 bases from V and 6 bases from J, with 12 bases between. The CDR3 is CASSLTTGSEQYF. CDR3 coding DNA: TGTGCCAGCAGTTTGACGACGGGTTCCGAGCAGTACTTC.

The chain carries TRBV27 and TRBJ2-7; D perhaps matches TRBD2 (6 bases). This CDR3 region has 13 residues. CDR1 MNHEY and CDR2 SMNVEV come from the germline V gene (reference sequence). The V and J ends lost 5 bases and 7 bases respectively, with 15 bases between them. DNA of the CDR3: TGTGCCAGCAGTCCGCGCGAGGGAGGTGAGCAGTACTTC. Translated: CASSPREGGEQYF.

The V and J genes are TRBV7-9 and TRBJ1-1; no clear D gene. The CDR3 length is 13 residues. V lost 5 bases and J 6 bases, leaving 13 bases between the germline ends. Germline assignment: CDR1 SEHNR and CDR2 FQNEAQ (reference sequence). The CDR3 reads CASSPSAWPEAFF. CDR3 nucleotide sequence: TGTGCCAGCAGCCCTTCGGCTTGGCCTGAAGCTTTCTTT.

V and J are TRBV27 and TRBJ1-6; 9 bases match TRBD1. V dropped 3 bases and J dropped 10; count of bases not matched to a gene: 4. The V gene's germline CDR1 is MNHEY and CDR2 SMNVEV (reference sequence). The CDR3 is made up of 14 amino acids. The CDR3 sequence: CASSFGTGSSPLHF. The CDR3 bases are TGTGCCAGCAGTTTTGGGACAGGGTCCTCACCCCTCCACTTT.

V gene TRBV7-9 combines with J gene TRBJ2-7; 10 bases match TRBD2. Losses at the gene ends were 1 base for V and 3 bases for J; bases not matched to a gene: 9. The CDR3 consists of 17 residues. Germline V gives CDR1 SEHNR, CDR2 FQNEAQ (reference sequence). Here the CDR3 DNA reads TGTGCCAGCAGCTTAGATCCTAGCGGGAGTCCAAACTACGAGCAGTACTTC. Translating gives CASSLDPSGSPNYEQYF.

The chain has TRBV7-9 and TRBJ1-1; 7 bases are a match to TRBD1. V dropped 3 bases and J dropped 9; count of bases not matched to a gene: 4. CDR3 length: 12 amino acids. From germline, CDR1 is SEHNR and CDR2 FQNEAQ (reference sequence). CDR3 bases: TGTGCCAGCAGCTTGACAGGGTTTAAAGCTTTCTTT. Translated: CASSLTGFKAFF.

This chain links TRBV9 with TRBJ2-2, with a tentative D call TRBD1 (6 bases). Trimming removed 4 bases at V and 5 bases at J, with 12 bases between. This CDR3 is 14 amino acids long. Germline V gene sequence: CDR1 SGDLS, CDR2 YYNGEE. The CDR3 sequence: CASSFHRETGELFF. The DNA of the CDR3 is TGTGCCAGCAGCTTCCACAGGGAGACCGGGGAGCTGTTTTTT.

This chain links TRBV9 with TRBJ2-7; perhaps TRBD2 as D (6 bases). Looked up from germline, CDR1 is SGDLS and CDR2 is YYNGEE. V lost 3 bases and J 2 bases, leaving 12 bases between the germline ends. The CDR3 extends over 14 amino acids. The CDR3 DNA sequence: TGTGCCAGCAGCGAAGGCGGGATCCCCTACGAGCAGTACTTC. Translation gives CASSEGGIPYEQYF.

The genes are TRBV9 and TRBJ1-4; 7 bases agree with TRBD1. Germline CDR1 is SGDLS and CDR2 is YYNGEE. The CDR3 covers 15 residues. The J segment lost 8 bases and the V segment lost 4 bases, leaving 11 bases of the junction unmatched. The CDR3 sequence: CASSLYGQEGEKLFF. The CDR3 DNA is TGTGCCAGCAGCCTCTACGGACAGGAGGGGGAAAAACTGTTTTTT.

The CDR3 nucleotides read TGTGCCAGCTCACCAGCGGAGGGGCGTAACGGGGAGCTGTTTTTT. Translating gives CASSPAEGRNGELFF. The gene calls are TRBV18 and TRBJ2-2; D perhaps matches TRBD2 (6 bases). The CDR3 sequence is 15 residues long. The germline V gene encodes CDR1 KGHSH and CDR2 LQKENI. Between the trimmed V and J ends, which lost 2 bases and 7 bases, there was a span of 14 bases.

Note on this clone: Other DNA sequences of this sample code for an identical CDR3. This chain joins TRBV30 and TRBJ1-5; D might be TRBD1 (5 bases). CDR3 length equals 15 residues. Germline CDR1 reads GTSNPN; CDR2 reads SVGIG (reference sequence). V lost 2 bases, J lost 1 base, and 12 bases lay in between. As DNA, the CDR3 is TGTGCCTGGAGTCTCGGGGCGGGCAGCAATCAGCCCCAGCATTTT. Translation: CAWSLGAGSNQPQHF.

The chain recombines TRBV12-2 with TRBJ2-1; the table's TRBD2 call for D was not verified on the DNA. TRBV12-2 is a pseudogene. This CDR3 is 15 amino acids long. CDR3 residues: CASRPSGSRYNEQFF. The CDR3 nucleotides are TGTGCAAGTCGCCCTAGCGGGAGCCGATACAATGAGCAGTTCTTC.